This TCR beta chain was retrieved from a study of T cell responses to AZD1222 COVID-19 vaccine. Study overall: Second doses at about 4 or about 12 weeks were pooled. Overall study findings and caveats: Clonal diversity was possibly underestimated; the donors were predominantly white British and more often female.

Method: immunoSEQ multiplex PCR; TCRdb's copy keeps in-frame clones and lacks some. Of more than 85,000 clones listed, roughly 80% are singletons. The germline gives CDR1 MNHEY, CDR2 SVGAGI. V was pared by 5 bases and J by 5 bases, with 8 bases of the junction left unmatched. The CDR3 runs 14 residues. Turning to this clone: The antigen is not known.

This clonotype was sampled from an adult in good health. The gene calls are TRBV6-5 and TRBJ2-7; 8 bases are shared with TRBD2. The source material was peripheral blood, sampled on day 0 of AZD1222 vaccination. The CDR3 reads CASSPSRGAHEQYF. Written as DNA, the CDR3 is TGTGCCAGCAGTCCCTCGCGGGGGGCCCACGAGCAGTACTTC.